A single sample is the source of the 20 T cell receptor beta chains below, sequenced in a study of PD-L1 blockade in urothelial cancer. Libraries were prepared by immunoSEQ multiplex PCR; TCRdb keeps only in-frame clonotypes and omits some of them. In the table there are approximately 72,000 clones, about 90% of which are singletons. As to time point: pretreatment peripheral blood. Sequencing was performed on PBMCs, taken around atezolizumab (anti-PD-L1) treatment. The receptors were sampled from a man in his sixties with urothelial cancer.

In its sample, this clone was seen a few times. The chain is built from TRBV5-1 and TRBJ1-3, with D maybe TRBD1 (5 bases). The V end lost 4 bases, the J end lost 5 bases, and 13 bases lay between the germline ends. The CDR3 runs to 14 residues. The germline V gene encodes CDR1 SGHRS and CDR2 YFSETQ. Here the CDR3 reads CASSASAGRNTIYF. The CDR3 region has the DNA TGCGCCAGCAGCGCCTCGGCAGGGAGAAACACCATATATTTT. Together with reference TRBV5-1 and TRBJ1-3, the CDR3 gives the full variable domain: KAGVTQTPRYLIKTRGQQVTLSCSPISGHRSVSWYQQTPGQGLQFLFEYFSETQRNKGNFPGRFSGRQFSNSRSEMNVSTLELGDSALYLCASSASAGRNTIYFGEGSWLTVV.

The chain recombines TRBV5-8 with TRBJ2-5, with D possibly TRBD2 on 8 matching bases. The CDR3 totals 16 residues. V dropped 4 bases and J dropped 3 bases, with 19 bases sitting between them. Looked up from germline, CDR1 is SGHTS and CDR2 is YDEGEE. The CDR3 DNA follows: TGTGCCAGCAGCCCCGCGGGGGGCGGGACAGAAGAGACCCAGTACTTC. Protein product: CASSPAGGGTEETQYF.

The chain joins TRBV6-5 to TRBJ1-1, with D uncertain. The V and J ends lost 8 bases and 0 bases respectively, with 13 bases between them. CDR1 MNHEY and CDR2 SVGAGI come from the germline V gene. This CDR3 contains 14 residues. The CDR3 here is CASSSAAVNTEAFF. The CDR3 DNA sequence: TGTGCCAGCTCCTCGGCGGCCGTGAACACTGAAGCTTTCTTT.

Written as DNA, the CDR3 is TGTGCTAGTGGTTTGGTACCGGGCGGGGGGGCCGTAGAGACCCAGTACTTC. It translates to CASGLVPGGGAVETQYF. V gene TRBV12-5 combines with J gene TRBJ2-5; 9 bases align to TRBD2. The CDR3 covers 17 residues. The germline V gene encodes CDR1 LGHNT and CDR2 FRNRAP. Trimming cost V 0 bases and J 4 bases; bases outside gene matches: 9.

V usage is TRBV6-5 and J usage is TRBJ2-5; 7 bases are shared with TRBD1. The V segment lost 5 bases and the J segment 5 bases; nucleotides outside the gene matches: 8. This CDR3 contains 14 residues. CDR1 is MNHEY and CDR2 is SVGAGI in the germline V gene. This CDR3 reads CASSLSGGRETQYF. CDR3 coding DNA: TGTGCCAGCAGTCTTTCAGGGGGACGGGAGACCCAGTACTTC.

The CDR3 DNA is TGTGCCAGCAGTTTAAGGAGGTTCTACGAGCAGTACTTC. It codes for CASSLRRFYEQYF. The V call is TRBV27, the J call TRBJ2-7, with D maybe TRBD2 (5 bases). Germline V gene sequence: CDR1 MNHEY, CDR2 SMNVEV (reference sequence). Deletions cut 2 bases from V and 3 bases from J, with 8 bases between. The CDR3 spans 13 residues.

The chain employs TRBV29-1 and TRBJ2-3; 9 positions match TRBD1. V lost 3 bases and J lost 4; bases outside the gene matches: 8. This CDR3 has 15 residues. Germline V gene lookup returns CDR1 SQVTM and CDR2 ANQGSEA. CDR3 DNA: TGCAGCGTTGAGTGGAACAGGGGGCGCCCAGATACGCAGTATTTT. Protein product: CSVEWNRGRPDTQYF.

This clone was seen once. The rearrangement joins TRBV9 to TRBJ2-5, with a possible D match to TRBD2 (6 bases). This CDR3 region has 13 residues. Germline loops: CDR1 SGDLS, CDR2 YYNGEE. Trimming stripped 7 bases from V and 4 bases from J, with 14 bases between. The CDR3 protein is CASAPPGGETQYF. DNA of the CDR3: TGTGCCAGCGCCCCGCCCGGGGGAGAGACCCAGTACTTC.

The rearrangement uses TRBV27 and TRBJ2-6; the D gene is possibly TRBD2 (5 bases). The CDR3 contains 17 residues. Between the trimmed V and J ends, which lost 5 bases and 0 bases, there was a span of 14 bases. The germline V gene encodes CDR1 MNHEY and CDR2 SMNVEV (reference sequence). The CDR3 region is CASSPSLGSSGANVLTF. CDR3 nucleotide sequence: TGTGCCAGCAGTCCGTCCCTAGGGAGCTCTGGGGCCAACGTCCTGACTTTC.

The rearrangement uses TRBV7-8 and TRBJ2-7, with TRBD1 matching over 7 bases. The V segment lost 5 bases and the J segment 0 bases; nucleotides outside the gene matches: 7. The CDR3 extends over 15 amino acids. CDR1 and CDR2 from the germline V gene are SGHVS and FQNEAQ. This chain's CDR3 is CASSPRGQTSYEQYF. In DNA, the CDR3 is TGTGCCAGCAGCCCCCGGGGACAGACCTCCTACGAGCAGTACTTC.

The chain links TRBV11-1 to TRBJ1-1; D possibly corresponds to TRBD1 (6 bases). The CDR3 length is 13 residues. The ends were cut back, 5 bases at V and 4 bases at J, with 11 bases in the middle. Per germline, CDR1 SGHAT and CDR2 FQDESV (reference sequence). CDR3 coding DNA: TGTGCCAGCAGCGCCAGGACAGTCACTGAAGCTTTCTTT. Its protein is CASSARTVTEAFF. The variable domain in full, completed from reference TRBV11-1 and TRBJ1-1, reads EAEVAQSPRYKITEKSQAVAFWCDPISGHATLYWYRQILGQGPELLVQFQDESVVDDSQLPKDRFSAERLKGVDSTLKIQPAELGDSAMYLCASSARTVTEAFFGQGTRLTVV.

Only one count was recorded for this clone. The chain combines TRBV5-1 with TRBJ2-1; 11 nucleotides align to TRBD1. J lost 8 bases, V lost 0 bases, and 7 bases had no gene match. The CDR3 totals 16 residues. Germline V CDR1 and CDR2: SGHRS, YFSETQ. The CDR3 nucleotides read TGCGCCAGCAGCTTGGTTCGGGGACAGGGGGTCTATGAGCAGTTCTTC. This sequence encodes CASSLVRGQGVYEQFF. The full variable domain, completed using reference TRBV5-1 and TRBJ2-1, is KAGVTQTPRYLIKTRGQQVTLSCSPISGHRSVSWYQQTPGQGLQFLFEYFSETQRNKGNFPGRFSGRQFSNSRSEMNVSTLELGDSALYLCASSLVRGQGVYEQFFGPGTRLTVL.

This clone was seen a few times. The V and J genes are TRBV19 and TRBJ2-6; 11 positions match TRBD1. J gave up 0 bases and V 1 base, and 8 bases lay outside the gene matches. The CDR3 has 20 residues. Germline values: CDR1 LNHDA, CDR2 SQIVND (reference sequence). The CDR3 nucleotides read TGTGCCAGTAGTATAGGGGCCGGGACAGGGGGTTTCTCTGGGGCCAACGTCCTGACTTTC. Its protein is CASSIGAGTGGFSGANVLTF.

The V and J genes are TRBV30 and TRBJ2-5; 7 bases agree with TRBD1. The CDR3 sequence is 14 residues long. The junction had 6 bases not matched to a gene; V was cut back by 3 bases and J by 2 bases. Germline loops: CDR1 GTSNPN, CDR2 SVGIG (reference sequence). The CDR3 is CAWRFGGQQETQYF. CDR3 nucleotides: TGTGCCTGGAGGTTTGGGGGACAGCAAGAGACCCAGTACTTC.

The chain has TRBV30 and TRBJ2-2, with D unresolved. The V gene lost 2 bases and the J gene lost 4 bases, with 8 bases spanning the gap. The CDR3 sequence is 13 residues long. Germline values: CDR1 GTSNPN, CDR2 SVGIG (reference sequence). The CDR3 here is CAWSITATGELFF. Written as DNA, the CDR3 is TGTGCCTGGAGTATCACAGCCACCGGGGAGCTGTTTTTT.

This chain connects TRBV2 to TRBJ2-4; perhaps TRBD1 as D (6 bases). The germline gives CDR1 SNHLY, CDR2 FYNNEI. Trimming left V 0 bases short and J 4 bases short, with 7 bases between. This CDR3 spans 14 amino acids. DNA of the CDR3: TGTGCCAGCAGTGAAGCAACAGGGAAAAACATTCAGTACTTC. This encodes CASSEATGKNIQYF.

V usage is TRBV11-1 and J usage is TRBJ2-5, with 10 bases aligning to TRBD1. This CDR3 has 15 residues. After removal of 3 bases from V and 5 bases from J, the junction contained 6 bases not matched to a gene. Germline V gene lookup returns CDR1 SGHAT and CDR2 FQDESV (reference sequence). This chain's CDR3 is CASSFDRGQTETQYF. The CDR3 nucleotides are TGTGCCAGCAGCTTCGACAGGGGGCAAACTGAGACCCAGTACTTC. Full variable domain (rest looked up from reference TRBV11-1 and TRBJ2-5): EAEVAQSPRYKITEKSQAVAFWCDPISGHATLYWYRQILGQGPELLVQFQDESVVDDSQLPKDRFSAERLKGVDSTLKIQPAELGDSAMYLCASSFDRGQTETQYFGPGTRLLVL.

Details on this clone: Other DNA sequences in this sample translate to the same CDR3. The rearrangement uses TRBV5-1 and TRBJ2-3, with TRBD1 identical over 9 bases. The V gene's germline CDR1 is SGHRS and CDR2 YFSETQ. Germline trimming cut 5 bases from V and 3 bases from J; bases unmatched to any gene: 4. This CDR3 contains 14 residues. In nucleotides, the CDR3 is TGCGCCAGCAGTCCCGGGACAGGGACAGATACGCAGTATTTT. Translated: CASSPGTGTDTQYF.

The chain has TRBV30 and TRBJ1-4, with D uncertain. This CDR3 has 14 amino acids. Trimming took 3 bases from V and 2 from J, leaving 10 bases between them. Germline-derived CDR1 and CDR2 are GTSNPN and SVGIG (reference sequence). The CDR3 DNA sequence: TGTGCCTGGAGAGATCAGAATACTAATGAAAAACTGTTTTTT. Translation: CAWRDQNTNEKLFF.

This rearrangement joins TRBV7-9 to TRBJ1-2; perhaps TRBD1 as D (6 bases). The CDR3 runs 14 residues. The V gene lost 6 bases and the J gene lost 4 bases, with 15 bases spanning the gap. Per germline, CDR1 SEHNR and CDR2 FQNEAQ (reference sequence). The CDR3 sequence: CASSSQGPGYGYTF. Written as DNA, the CDR3 is TGTGCCAGCAGTTCACAGGGCCCGGGCTATGGCTACACCTTC. The full variable domain, its missing parts supplied by reference TRBV7-9 and TRBJ1-2, is DTGVSQNPRHKITKRGQNVTFRCDPISEHNRLYWYRQTLGQGPEFLTYFQNEAQLEKSRLLSDRFSAERPKGSFSTLEIQRTEQGDSAMYLCASSSQGPGYGYTFGSGTRLTVV.